The rows below give T cell receptor beta chains drawn from one sample of a study of OX40 agonist ivuxolimab in advanced cancers. This table comes from immunoSEQ multiplex PCR, and its TCRdb copy is limited to in-frame clones, with some not included. Here the sample spans 150,000 to 190,000 clones, 90% to 95% being singletons. This specimen consisted of CD4+ or CD8+ T cells sorted from blood, obtained in a trial of the OX40 agonist ivuxolimab. Source of these receptors: an adult with an advanced solid tumor such as melanoma, head and neck, liver or kidney cancer. Both conserved end residues are part of each CDR3. The D gene is left open where the match is weak. Clone sizes are given selectively: once, few, many, or a class where the clone is expanded.

clone_size d_call j_call v_call cdr3_nt cdr3_aa
few . TRBJ2-2 TRBV18 TGTGCCAGCTCGCTCCGGGACCACGGGGCCGGGGAGCTGTTTTTT CASSLRDHGAGELFF
. TRBD2 TRBJ2-1 TRBV19 TGTGCCAGTAGAGAGGGTACTAGCGGCAATGAGCAGTTCTTC CASREGTSGNEQFF
. TRBD2 TRBJ2-7 TRBV5-1 TGCGCCAGCAGCCTGGGACTAGCGGTGACCTACGAGCAGTACTTC CASSLGLAVTYEQYF
. TRBD1 TRBJ2-6 TRBV5-4 TGTGCCAGCAGCTTGGGACCGGGACAGGGGCCCGGGGCCAACGTCCTGACTTTC CASSLGPGQGPGANVLTF
. TRBD1 TRBJ2-7 TRBV7-2 TGTGCCAGCAGCTTCATCCGGGACAGCTACGAGCAGTACTTC CASSFIRDSYEQYF
. . TRBJ2-5 TRBV4-1 TGCGCCAGCAGCCACGCCCCCAGGGGGGTAGGGCAAGAGACCCAGTACTTC CASSHAPRGVGQETQYF
. . TRBJ2-7 TRBV7-2 TGTGCCAGCAGCTTAACTGCTCCTGGTTACGAGCAGTACTTC CASSLTAPGYEQYF
. TRBD1 TRBJ1-1 TRBV4-3 TGCGCCAGCAGCCAAGAGACAGGGGGGGGGACTGAAGCTTTCTTT CASSQETGGGTEAFF
. . TRBJ1-6 TRBV6-6 TGTGCCAGCAAGATCCCCCGAGGGGCCCTCCACTTT CASKIPRGALHF
. TRBD1 TRBJ2-3 TRBV10-2 TGCGCCCAGCAGGGAACAGGGGCTCGGACAGATACGCAGTATTTT CAQQGTGARTDTQYF
. TRBD1 TRBJ1-5 TRBV11-1 TGTGCCAGCAGCTTCTCTCCCGCGTACAGGGGGCAAGGTCAGCCCCAGCATTTT CASSFSPAYRGQGQPQHF
. . TRBJ2-5 TRBV30 TGTGCCTGGAGTGTATTGGAGACCCAGTACTTC CAWSVLETQYF
. TRBD1 TRBJ1-2 TRBV2 TGTGCCAGCAGCAGACAGGGACGGGGCTACACCTTC CASSRQGRGYTF
. TRBD1 TRBJ2-5 TRBV2 TGTGCCAGCAGCCAAGGCAGGGGGCGAGAGACCCAGTACTTC CASSQGRGRETQYF
. TRBD1 TRBJ1-2 TRBV9 TGTGCCAGCAGCTTCAGCCCCCGGACAGGCAGAAACTATGGCTACACCTTC CASSFSPRTGRNYGYTF
. . TRBJ2-2 TRBV27 TGTGCCAGCACCCAGACCGGGGGAACGACCGGGGAGCTGTTTTTT CASTQTGGTTGELFF
. . TRBJ1-3 TRBV6-5 TGTGCCAGCAGTCACGACCGTAGCTCTGGAAACACCATATATTTT CASSHDRSSGNTIYF
. TRBD1 TRBJ1-4 TRBV6-5 TGTGCCAGCAGAACAGGGGGTCATTATGAAAAACTGTTTTTT CASRTGGHYEKLFF
. TRBD1 TRBJ2-2 TRBV9 TGTGCCAGCAGCGAGGGGGGACAGGGGAACACCGGGGAGCTGTTTTTT CASSEGGQGNTGELFF
. TRBD2 TRBJ2-5 TRBV5-6 TGTGCCAGCAGCTTTAGGACTAGCGGCGAGACCCAGTACTTC CASSFRTSGETQYF
. TRBD2 TRBJ2-2 TRBV5-4 TGTGCCAGCAGCTTGGGTGGGACTAGTAACACCGGGGAGCTGTTTTTT CASSLGGTSNTGELFF
. . TRBJ2-6 TRBV4-3 TGCGCCAGCAGCCCTGGCACAGGTGCTGGGGCCAACGTCCTGACTTTC CASSPGTGAGANVLTF
. . TRBJ1-2 TRBV2 TGTGCCAGCAGTGAATCGGGGGGTAACTATGGCTACACCTTC CASSESGGNYGYTF
. . TRBJ1-4 TRBV6-1 TGTGCCAGCCATATCGAGGGTGGCGATGAAAAACTGTTTTTT CASHIEGGDEKLFF
. TRBD1 TRBJ1-4 TRBV11-2 TGTGCCAGCAGCTTGTTTCCGGGACAGGGACTTGAAAAACTGTTTTTT CASSLFPGQGLEKLFF
. . TRBJ1-4 TRBV29-1 TGCAGCGTTGAGGTAGCTTGGGTACGCGGTAATGAAAAACTGTTTTTT CSVEVAWVRGNEKLFF
. TRBD2 TRBJ2-3 TRBV5-4 TGTGCCAGCAGCTTGGTGGGTGGCGGGGGGGCCATAGATACGCAGTATTTT CASSLVGGGGAIDTQYF
. . TRBJ2-3 TRBV7-2 TGTGCCAGCAGCAAAAGGCCAGGTGGAACAGATACGCAGTATTTT CASSKRPGGTDTQYF
. . TRBJ1-3 TRBV15 TGTGCCACCAGCAGAGTGGGAACAGGGTATCTTGGAAACACCATATATTTT CATSRVGTGYLGNTIYF
. . TRBJ2-7 TRBV28 TGTGCCAGCAGTGAATCAACCGCGACTGGGCCAAGGCAGTACTTC CASSESTATGPRQYF
. . TRBJ1-2 TRBV6-1 TGTGCCAGCAGTGATGGCAACTATGGCTACACCTTC CASSDGNYGYTF
. . TRBJ2-6 TRBV27 TGTGCCAGCAGTCCCTCCCATGACAGGCGCCCGGGGGGGGCCAACGTCCTGACTTTC CASSPSHDRRPGGANVLTF
. . TRBJ1-1 TRBV18 TGTGCCAGCTCACCACCATCAGGGAACACTGAAGCTTTCTTT CASSPPSGNTEAFF
. TRBD1 TRBJ2-7 TRBV6-5 TGTGCCAGTTGGAAGACGGGACAGGACGGTGAGCAGTACTTC CASWKTGQDGEQYF
. . TRBJ2-1 TRBV11-3 TGTGCCAGCAGCCTATCCGGGACCTACAATGAGCAGTTCTTC CASSLSGTYNEQFF
. TRBD1 TRBJ1-2 TRBV18 TGTGCCAGCTCACGCCAGGGGGCGCCTGCAGAGGGGGATGGCTACACCTTC CASSRQGAPAEGDGYTF
. . TRBJ2-1 TRBV7-3 TGTGCCAGCAGCTTTTCTAGCGACCTCTACAATGAGCAGTTCTTC CASSFSSDLYNEQFF
. TRBD2 TRBJ2-5 TRBV5-4 TGTGCCAGCAGCTTGGGGACTAGCGGAGGGGAGACCCAGTACTTC CASSLGTSGGETQYF
. . TRBJ1-2 TRBV5-1 TGCGCCAGCAGCTTCTTCACGGCGGATGGCTACACCTTC CASSFFTADGYTF
. . TRBJ1-4 TRBV9 TGTGCCAGCAGCGTAGGTCCCGCCCTCGAGGAAAAACTGTTTTTT CASSVGPALEEKLFF
. TRBD1 TRBJ2-7 TRBV19 TGTGCCAGTAGTCCGAGACAGGGGGCTTACGAGCAGTACTTC CASSPRQGAYEQYF
. TRBD1 TRBJ2-1 TRBV5-4 TGTGCCAGCAGCTCGTGGACAGGGAACAATGAGCAGTTCTTC CASSSWTGNNEQFF
. . TRBJ1-3 TRBV5-1 TGCGCCAGCAGCTTGGGGCCAGGGGGAAACACCATATATTTT CASSLGPGGNTIYF
. . TRBJ1-1 TRBV11-2 TGTGCCAGCAGCTTAGTCAGGGGCACTGAAGCTTTCTTT CASSLVRGTEAFF
. . TRBJ2-7 TRBV7-2 TGTGCCAGCACCCGAGGGGGGGTTTCTTCTTACGAGCAGTACTTC CASTRGGVSSYEQYF
. . TRBJ1-2 TRBV15 TGTGCCACCAGCAGAGATACAGGTGGCTACACCTTC CATSRDTGGYTF
. TRBD2 TRBJ2-7 TRBV10-3 TGTGCCATCAGTGAGGTGGTGGGACTAGCGGCAACCTACGAGCAGTACTTC CAISEVVGLAATYEQYF
. . TRBJ2-7 TRBV5-1 TGCGCCAGCAGCTTGGGGGGTTACGAGCAGTACTTC CASSLGGYEQYF
once . TRBJ1-3 TRBV11-2 TGTGCCAGCAGCCCAACATGGACTGGTGGAAACACCATATATTTT CASSPTWTGGNTIYF
. . TRBJ1-2 TRBV2 TGTGCCAGCAGCCCCGACAGGATGATAAACTATGGCTACACCTTC CASSPDRMINYGYTF
. . TRBJ2-3 TRBV5-1 TGCGCCAGCAGCTTAGACCTAGATACGCAGTATTTT CASSLDLDTQYF
. . TRBJ2-1 TRBV5-8 TGTGCCAGCAGCTTGAGCTACACTAGAATCAATGAGCAGTTCTTC CASSLSYTRINEQFF